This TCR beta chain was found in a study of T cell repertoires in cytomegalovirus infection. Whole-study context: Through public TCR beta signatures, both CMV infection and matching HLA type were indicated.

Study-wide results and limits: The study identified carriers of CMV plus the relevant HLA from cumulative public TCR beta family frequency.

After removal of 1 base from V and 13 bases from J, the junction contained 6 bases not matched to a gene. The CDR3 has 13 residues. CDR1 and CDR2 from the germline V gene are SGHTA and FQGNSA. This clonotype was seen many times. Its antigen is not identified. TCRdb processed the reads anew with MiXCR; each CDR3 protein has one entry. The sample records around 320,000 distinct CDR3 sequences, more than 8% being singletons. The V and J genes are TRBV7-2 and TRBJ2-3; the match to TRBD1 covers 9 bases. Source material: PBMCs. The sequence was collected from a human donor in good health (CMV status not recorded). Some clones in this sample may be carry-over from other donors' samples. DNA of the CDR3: TGTGCCAGCAGCTTAGAGTCCGGGACAGGGAAGTATTTT. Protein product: CASSLESGTGKYF. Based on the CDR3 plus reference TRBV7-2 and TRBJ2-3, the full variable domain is GAGVSQSPSNKVTEKGKDVELRCDPISGHTALYWYRQSLGQGLEFLIYFQGNSAPDKSGLPSDRFSAERTGGSVSTLTIQRTQQEDSAVYLCASSLESGTGKYFGPGTRLTVL.